This TCR beta chain was documented in a study of blood T cell repertoires in COVID-19. Study summary: The United States, Italy and Spain provided the acute and convalescent COVID-19 samples. In each case, the material was cDNA or gDNA derived from T cells, B-cell-depleted T cells, or PBMCs.

In the authors' workflow: Amplification with reference gene primers provided the estimates of nucleated cell counts. TCRdb keeps only in-frame clones here, not all; method: immunoSEQ multiplex PCR. V, J and clone size are taken as reported in that table, and D and trimming were inferred from the DNA itself. This sample has 120,000 or so clones, with nearly 90% found just once. CDR3 size: 14 residues. Germline loops: CDR1 ENHRY, CDR2 SYGVKD. J was trimmed by 3 bases and V by 5 bases; bases with no gene match: 6. The sequenced sample was peripheral blood. This sequence was found in a human donor in a cohort sampled during active COVID-19. The chain is built from TRBV10-3 and TRBJ1-1; 7 bases line up with TRBD1. CDR3 amino acids: CAISLTGFDTEAFF. The CDR3 region has the DNA TGTGCCATCAGTCTGACAGGGTTCGACACTGAAGCTTTCTTT.